Following are 9 T cell receptor beta chains from one sample sequenced in a study of beta chain features in type 1 diabetes. Whole-study results and caveats: Across all four CD4+ subsets, people with type 1 diabetes showed modestly shorter TCRB CDR3s.

The whole isolated RNA underwent reverse transcription, so sequencing captured expressed TCRB transcripts. This table comes from immunoSEQ multiplex PCR, and its TCRdb copy is limited to in-frame clones, with some not included. The sample includes about 340,000 clones, approximately 9.7% seen only once; the top ten take about 1%. Their cognate antigens are unknown. Specimen: central memory CD4+ T cells from blood. All receptors come from a man aged 25 to 40 with type 1 diabetes.

This clone has more than one count but fewer than ten. The V gene is TRBV19, the J gene TRBJ2-3; no clear D gene. This CDR3 contains 14 residues. Trimming took off 5 bases at V and 1 base at J, with 10 bases between the two ends. The germline gives CDR1 LNHDA, CDR2 SQIVND (reference sequence). This CDR3 reads CASSLGLRTDTQYF. DNA for the CDR3: TGTGCCAGTAGTCTCGGTCTCCGCACAGATACGCAGTATTTT.

This chain joins TRBV11-2 and TRBJ2-5; D is unresolved. The CDR3 loop spans 14 amino acids. The germline CDR1 and CDR2 sequences are SGHAT and FQNNGV. Deletions cut 2 bases from V and 5 bases from J, with 12 bases between. As DNA, the CDR3 is TGTGCCAGCAGCTTATTCTCGGTGAGGGAGACCCAGTACTTC. It translates to CASSLFSVRETQYF. The whole variable domain, remainder taken from reference TRBV11-2 and TRBJ2-5, is EAGVAQSPRYKIIEKRQSVAFWCNPISGHATLYWYQQILGQGPKLLIQFQNNGVVDDSQLPKDRFSAERLKGVDSTLKIQPAKLEDSAVYLCASSLFSVRETQYFGPGTRLLVL.

The rearrangement uses TRBV4-3 and TRBJ2-1; TRBD2 matches 8 bases. Germline-derived CDR1 and CDR2 are LGHNA and YSLEER. The CDR3 length is 14 residues. V was clipped by 1 base and J by 9 bases; unmatched bases: 5. For the CDR3, the DNA is TGCGCCAGCAGCCAAGCCCGGGAGGGCGGTGAGCAGTTCTTC. Residues: CASSQAREGGEQFF.

This clone occurred a few times. This chain connects TRBV28 to TRBJ1-6; TRBD1 is a possible D gene (6 bases). The CDR3 runs to 15 residues. V was cut by 5 bases and J by 5 bases, with 13 bases left in between. Germline-derived CDR1 and CDR2 are MDHEN and SYDVKM. CDR3 nucleotide sequence: TGTGCCAGCAGTCCGAGTACAGGGCATAATTCACCCCTCCACTTT. This gives the protein CASSPSTGHNSPLHF.

Only a few counts were recorded for this clone. The rearrangement uses TRBV11-2 and TRBJ1-2, with 7 bases fitting TRBD1. CDR3 length: 13 residues. Germline V lookup: CDR1 SGHAT, CDR2 FQNNGV. J was trimmed by 3 bases and V by 5 bases; bases with no gene match: 3. The CDR3 DNA sequence: TGTGCCAGCAGCGCCGGGACAGACTATGGCTACACCTTC. It yields the protein CASSAGTDYGYTF. The variable domain in full, completed from reference TRBV11-2 and TRBJ1-2, reads EAGVAQSPRYKIIEKRQSVAFWCNPISGHATLYWYQQILGQGPKLLIQFQNNGVVDDSQLPKDRFSAERLKGVDSTLKIQPAKLEDSAVYLCASSAGTDYGYTFGSGTRLTVV.

Comments on this clone: As the CDR3 is not closed by the conserved phenylalanine or tryptophan, this likely results from a read error. The chain recombines TRBV9 with TRBJ1-1; 7 positions match TRBD1. With 2 bases clipped from V and 3 bases from J, the junction kept 4 bases outside the gene matches. The germline gives CDR1 SGDLS, CDR2 YYNGEE. This CDR3 comprises 14 residues. The CDR3 loop reads CASSVSGQYTEAFS. In DNA form, the CDR3 reads TGTGCCAGCAGCGTCTCGGGACAGTACACTGAAGCTTTCTCT.

This clone was seen a handful of times. The J gene is TRBJ1-1, the V gene TRBV5-1, with 8 nucleotides matching TRBD1. Germline lookup yields CDR1 SGHRS and CDR2 YFSETQ. The CDR3 loop spans 14 amino acids. Trimming took 1 base from V and 2 from J; bases not matched to a gene: 1. Here the CDR3 reads CASSLSGGNTEAFF. The CDR3 DNA follows: TGCGCCAGCAGCTTGTCAGGGGGCAACACTGAAGCTTTCTTT.

This sequence joins TRBV5-1 and TRBJ2-6; no clear D gene. Germline V gene sequence: CDR1 SGHRS, CDR2 YFSETQ. Trimming removed 4 bases at V and 0 bases at J, with 11 bases between. This CDR3 has 16 residues. The CDR3 DNA sequence: TGCGCCAGCAGCGGTTCGGCTAGCTCTGGGGCCAACGTCCTGACTTTC. This translates into CASSGSASSGANVLTF.

This clone was counted between two and nine times. V and J are TRBV9 and TRBJ1-1; D is undetermined. With 3 bases removed from V and 5 bases from J, the gap between germline ends came to 8 bases. The CDR3 spans 12 residues. CDR1 and CDR2 (germline): SGDLS, YYNGEE. The CDR3 here is CASSGSGTEAFF. CDR3 sequence (DNA): TGTGCCAGCAGCGGGTCGGGGACTGAAGCTTTCTTT. The full variable domain, rest sourced from reference TRBV9 and TRBJ1-1, is DSGVTQTPKHLITATGQRVTLRCSPRSGDLSVYWYQQSLDQGLQFLIQYYNGEERAKGNILERFSAQQFPDLHSELNLSSLELGDSALYFCASSGSGTEAFFGQGTRLTVV.